These 13 T cell receptor beta chains share one sample of origin, sequenced in a study of T cell repertoires in cytomegalovirus infection. TCRdb reprocessed the reads via MiXCR and lists one record per CDR3 protein. Of 150,000 to 200,000 distinct CDR3 sequences in the sample, approximately 19% were seen once. The specimen was PBMCs. The receptors derive from a human donor in good health (CMV status not recorded). Some clones in this sample may be carry-over from other donors' samples.

On this clonotype itself: A clone one base away is much larger, so this may be a read error. The chain's CDR3 is CASSFAAPGLVGLKNTDTQYF. The CDR3 DNA is TGTGCCAGCAGTTTCGCGGCACCGGGACTAGTGGGACTGAAAAACACAGATACGCAGTATTTT. The chain carries TRBV12-3 or TRBV12-4 and TRBJ2-3, with 8 bases aligning to TRBD2. With 3 bases clipped from V and 2 bases from J, the junction kept 22 bases outside the gene matches. This CDR3 is built from 21 residues.

The chain joins TRBV28 to TRBJ2-3, with 9 bases lining up with TRBD2. The CDR3 runs to 17 residues. Trimming at V came to 3 bases and at J to 4 bases, leaving 11 bases not matched to a gene. Germline lookup yields CDR1 MDHEN and CDR2 SYDVKM. DNA for the CDR3: TGTGCCAGCAGTTTTCTCCTCGGAGCGGGAGGATCAGATACGCAGTATTTT. Its protein product is CASSFLLGAGGSDTQYF.

This chain links TRBV5-1 with TRBJ1-2; D call uncertain. The germline V gene encodes CDR1 SGHRS and CDR2 YFSETQ. The CDR3 spans 17 residues. The V and J ends lost 0 bases and 5 bases respectively, with 20 bases between them. The DNA for the CDR3 is TGCGCCAGCAGCTTGGAAACTTCGGCCTCAAGATTATATGGCTACACCTTC. Amino acids: CASSLETSASRLYGYTF.

The chain employs TRBV5-1 and TRBJ2-3, with 7 bases lining up with TRBD1. The CDR3 loop spans 12 amino acids. The J segment lost 11 bases and the V segment lost 4 bases, leaving 7 bases of the junction unmatched. Per germline, CDR1 SGHRS and CDR2 YFSETQ. CDR3 in amino acids: CASSIGQAVQYF. For the CDR3, the DNA is TGCGCCAGCAGCATTGGACAGGCGGTGCAGTATTTT. The full variable domain, its missing parts supplied by reference TRBV5-1 and TRBJ2-3, is KAGVTQTPRYLIKTRGQQVTLSCSPISGHRSVSWYQQTPGQGLQFLFEYFSETQRNKGNFPGRFSGRQFSNSRSEMNVSTLELGDSALYLCASSIGQAVQYFGPGTRLTVL.

The chain recombines TRBV20-1 with TRBJ2-7, with D maybe TRBD1 (6 bases). The V gene's germline CDR1 is DFQATT and CDR2 SNEGSKA (reference sequence). This CDR3 is built from 15 residues. Deletions cut 6 bases from V and 3 bases from J, with 21 bases between. The CDR3 DNA is TGCAGTGCGACCCCCCCGGGACAAGATTTCTACGAGCAGTACTTC. Protein: CSATPPGQDFYEQYF.

This clonotype was counted ten times or more. The chain carries TRBV7-2 and TRBJ2-6, with D possibly being TRBD1 or TRBD2 (6 bases each). The germline V and J ends were trimmed by 3 bases and 4 bases, with 10 bases remaining between them. Germline V gene lookup returns CDR1 SGHTA and CDR2 FQGNSA. CDR3 length: 15 residues. In nucleotides, the CDR3 is TGTGCCAGCAGCTTTACGGGGGCAGGGGCCAACGTCCTGACTTTC. Translation: CASSFTGAGANVLTF.

This clonotype has more than one count but fewer than ten. The chain combines TRBV6-1 with TRBJ2-1; D unresolved. The CDR3 is 13 residues long. V shed 6 bases and J shed 12 bases, with 18 bases lying between them. Per germline, CDR1 MNHNS and CDR2 SASEGT. The CDR3 sequence: CASSPPVGLRQFF. The CDR3 DNA sequence: TGTGCCAGCAGCCCGCCGGTAGGGTTAAGGCAGTTCTTC.

In this sample, this clonotype turned up a few times. This chain uses TRBV24-1 with TRBJ2-3, with D possibly matching TRBD1 (5 bases). The germline V gene has CDR1 KGHDR and CDR2 SFDVKD. The CDR3 extends over 13 amino acids. V was pared by 8 bases and J by 5 bases, with 13 bases between. The CDR3 bases are TGTGCCACCAACCTAGGGGTGGGAGATACGCAGTATTTT. Amino acids: CATNLGVGDTQYF.

The table lists this clonotype with many counts. The V call is TRBV9, the J call TRBJ1-1; 7 bases line up with TRBD1. The CDR3 has 13 residues. After removal of 6 bases from V and 0 bases from J, the junction contained 2 bases not matched to a gene. Germline V gene sequence: CDR1 SGDLS, CDR2 YYNGEE. The CDR3 here is CASMGQMNTEAFF. DNA for the CDR3: TGTGCCAGCATGGGACAGATGAACACTGAAGCTTTCTTT.

The rearrangement uses TRBV11-2 and TRBJ2-5; a possible D gene is TRBD2 (5 bases). CDR1 is SGHAT and CDR2 is FQNNGV in the germline V gene. CDR3 length equals 14 residues. Trimming shortened V by 3 bases and J by 2 bases, and 10 bases separated the two germline ends. CDR3 sequence (DNA): TGTGCCAGCAGCTTCAGGACTGAGCAAGAGACCCAGTACTTC. It yields the protein CASSFRTEQETQYF. Full variable domain (missing parts from reference TRBV11-2 and TRBJ2-5): EAGVAQSPRYKIIEKRQSVAFWCNPISGHATLYWYQQILGQGPKLLIQFQNNGVVDDSQLPKDRFSAERLKGVDSTLKIQPAKLEDSAVYLCASSFRTEQETQYFGPGTRLLVL.

CDR3 nucleotides: TGCAGCGCCACAGGGGAAGACCAAGAGACCCAGTACTTC. Protein sequence: CSATGEDQETQYF. The chain has TRBV29-1 and TRBJ2-5; 7 bases agree with TRBD1. Germline CDR1 reads SQVTM; CDR2 reads ANQGSEA. The trim removed 7 bases at V and 0 bases at J, leaving 5 bases unmatched. This CDR3 has 13 residues.

The rearrangement links TRBV27 to TRBJ2-2, with D tentatively TRBD1 (5 bases). CDR1 is MNHEY and CDR2 is SMNVEV in the germline V gene (reference sequence). Trimming pared 4 bases from V and 0 bases from J, leaving 6 bases between. CDR3 length: 14 residues. Here the CDR3 reads CASSWTPNTGELFF. The CDR3, as DNA: TGTGCCAGCAGTTGGACACCGAACACCGGGGAGCTGTTTTTT.

The chain joins TRBV6-1 to TRBJ2-3, with D possibly being TRBD2 (5 bases). The CDR3 is 15 amino acids. The germline CDR1 and CDR2 sequences are MNHNS and SASEGT. Between the trimmed V and J ends, which lost 5 bases and 2 bases, there was a span of 14 bases. The CDR3 DNA reads as TGTGCCAGCAGTCCCTTGGGGAGTGTCACAGATACGCAGTATTTT. It codes for CASSPLGSVTDTQYF.